The 30 T cell receptor beta chains reported below all come from one sample, sequenced in a study of blood T cells in healthy people across ages. With a J-beta primer mix and a sample-barcoded 5' primer, a second PCR ran about 7 to 12 cycles. TCRdb reprocessed the 5' RACE reads with MiXCR, giving one entry per CDR3 protein. The sample has some 700,000 distinct CDR3 sequences, about 40% seen once. Material: blood. These TCRs come from an older woman in good health.

The chain employs TRBV6-2 or TRBV6-3 and TRBJ1-2; D ambiguous. Per the germline V gene, CDR1 is MNHEY and CDR2 is SVGEGT. The V gene lost 2 bases and the J gene lost 12 bases, with 13 bases spanning the gap. The CDR3 is 12 amino acids. The CDR3 region has the DNA TGTGCCAGCAGTTACGAGACGGCCTCTAACACCTTC. This encodes CASSYETASNTF.

This clonotype has only a few counts. The chain links TRBV6-1 to TRBJ2-5, with 11 bases lining up with TRBD2. V trimming: 6 bases; J trimming: 2 bases; junction bases outside the gene matches: 11. Germline V gives CDR1 MNHNS, CDR2 SASEGT. The length of the CDR3 is 17 residues. The CDR3 region is CASRVSGGAIPQETQYF. CDR3 in DNA: TGTGCCAGCAGGGTTAGCGGGGGGGCCATACCGCAAGAGACCCAGTACTTC.

In this sample, this clonotype turned up a few times. CDR3 sequence: CASSLTYRGLGTDTQYF. The CDR3 DNA is TGTGCCAGCAGCTTAACGTATCGGGGACTAGGCACAGATACGCAGTATTTT. The gene calls are TRBV7-3 and TRBJ2-3; TRBD2 agrees at 8 bases. The CDR3 has 17 amino acids. The germline V gene encodes CDR1 SGHTA and CDR2 FQGTGA. The V gene end was trimmed by 0 bases and the J gene end by 1 base; junction bases not matched to a gene: 6.

The V gene is TRBV11-2, the J gene TRBJ2-7, with D perhaps matching TRBD2 (6 bases). CDR3 size: 15 residues. The germline V and J ends were trimmed by 5 bases and 7 bases, with 21 bases remaining between them. Looked up from germline, CDR1 is SGHAT and CDR2 is FQNNGV. The CDR3 DNA reads TGTGCCAGCAGCGGAGGGTCAGACCACGGGTGGGAGCAGTACTTC. Residues: CASSGGSDHGWEQYF.

This clonotype was counted a few times. The chain links TRBV5-5 to TRBJ2-3; no definite D call. The V end lost 4 bases, the J end lost 4 bases, and 13 bases lay between the germline ends. The CDR3 loop spans 14 amino acids. Germline CDR1 SGHKS, CDR2 YYEKEE (reference sequence). In DNA, the CDR3 is TGTGCCAGCAGCCTCCTCGCTGTTGCAGATACGCAGTATTTT. This translates into CASSLLAVADTQYF.

This chain connects TRBV7-9 to TRBJ2-2, with TRBD1 matching over 11 bases. CDR1 and CDR2 from the germline V gene are SEHNR and FQNEAQ (reference sequence). CDR3 size: 17 residues. With V trimmed by 4 bases and J by 6 bases, 10 bases remained unmatched. The CDR3 DNA reads TGTGCCAGCAGCTCGTTTGGGGACAGGGGGACCGCCGGGGAGCTGTTTTTT. Encoded protein: CASSSFGDRGTAGELFF.

V and J are TRBV10-3 and TRBJ2-7; D remains unclear. From germline, CDR1 is ENHRY and CDR2 SYGVKD. The CDR3 has 13 residues. Trimming shortened V by 10 bases and J by 0 bases, and 13 bases separated the two germline ends. The CDR3 loop reads CATYLVDSYEQYF. Here the CDR3 DNA reads TGTGCCACCTATCTTGTCGACTCCTACGAGCAGTACTTC.

J is TRBJ2-7 and V is TRBV29-1; D may be TRBD1 (5 bases). Germline CDR1 reads SQVTM; CDR2 reads ANQGSEA. V was pared by 4 bases and J by 0 bases, with 13 bases between. The CDR3 is 14 amino acids. The DNA for the CDR3 is TGCAGCGTTGCGGACAAACTATACTCCTACGAGCAGTACTTC. Its protein product is CSVADKLYSYEQYF.

The chain carries TRBV7-2 and TRBJ2-5; 11 nucleotides match TRBD2. The CDR3 runs to 16 residues. V trimming: 5 bases; J trimming: 1 base; junction bases outside the gene matches: 6. CDR1 and CDR2 from the germline V gene are SGHTA and FQGNSA. The CDR3 sequence: CASSARTSGSQETQYF. In nucleotides, the CDR3 is TGTGCCAGCAGCGCCCGGACTAGCGGGTCCCAAGAGACCCAGTACTTC.

The CDR3 DNA is TGTGCCAGCAGTTACTCGAAGGGCGTGATAGAGTACTTC. It is translated as CASSYSKGVIEYF. The V gene is TRBV6-2 or TRBV6-3, the J gene TRBJ2-7; D gene unclear. This CDR3 contains 13 residues. The germline V gene encodes CDR1 MNHEY and CDR2 SVGEGT. V lost 0 bases to trimming and J lost 11 bases, with 14 bases between them.

With respect to this clonotype: A much larger clone lies one base from this, so it may be a read error. The J gene is TRBJ2-1, the V gene TRBV7-2; the match to TRBD2 covers 7 bases. The CDR3 runs 15 residues. The germline V gene has CDR1 SGHTA and CDR2 FQGNSA. The DNA for the CDR3 is TGTGCCTGCAGCCCACGCCGGGCGGGAGATAATGAGCAGTTCTTC. Encoded protein: CACSPRRAGDNEQFF.

This chain connects TRBV7-9 to TRBJ2-1; 7 bases agree with TRBD1. Germline CDR1 and CDR2: SEHNR and FQNEAQ (reference sequence). V shed 6 bases and J 13 bases; nucleotides not matched to a gene: 9. The CDR3 length is 12 residues. In nucleotides, the CDR3 is TGTGCCAGCAGGGACAGGCAAGAGACCCAGTTCTTC. This gives the protein CASRDRQETQFF.

To note about this clonotype: A much larger clone lies a single base off, so this may be a read error. The V call is TRBV9, the J call TRBJ2-1, with D unresolved. CDR3 length: 12 residues. Germline-derived CDR1 and CDR2 are SGDLS and YYNGEE. The CDR3, as DNA: TGTGCCGGCAGCGTAATCCAGAGTGAGCAGTTCTTC. Protein sequence: CAGSVIQSEQFF.

This clonotype was picked up a small number of times. As DNA, the CDR3 is TGTGCCAGCAGCGTGCGGGGGGCCTCAGATACGCAGTATTTT. It yields the protein CASSVRGASDTQYF. The J gene is TRBJ2-3, the V gene TRBV12-3 or TRBV12-4; TRBD2 aligns across 8 bases. The CDR3 length is 14 residues. J lost 4 bases, V lost 6 bases, and 6 bases had no gene match.

The gene calls are TRBV12-3 or TRBV12-4 and TRBJ2-7; D gene uncertain. The V end lost 5 bases, the J end lost 6 bases, and 14 bases lay between the germline ends. CDR3 length: 13 residues. CDR3 amino acids: CASSSVKTSEQYF. CDR3 DNA sequence: TGTGCCAGCAGTAGCGTAAAGACCAGCGAGCAGTACTTC.

V is TRBV5-1 and J is TRBJ2-3; TRBD2 agrees at 8 bases. V shed 0 bases, J shed 1 base, and the junction held 4 bases outside the gene matches. Germline V lookup: CDR1 SGHRS, CDR2 YFSETQ. The CDR3 extends over 16 amino acids. The CDR3 sequence is CASSLGTSWGTDTQYF. Written as DNA, the CDR3 is TGCGCCAGCAGCTTGGGGACTAGCTGGGGCACAGATACGCAGTATTTT.

The chain is built from TRBV30 and TRBJ1-5, with D possibly TRBD1 on 5 matching bases. The V end lost 0 bases, the J end lost 0 bases, and 9 bases lay between the germline ends. Germline CDR1 GTSNPN, CDR2 SVGIG (reference sequence). The CDR3 totals 15 residues. CDR3 sequence: CAWSVSGYSNQPQHF. The CDR3 coding sequence is TGTGCCTGGAGTGTCTCAGGGTATAGCAATCAGCCCCAGCATTTT.

This clonotype was detected only a few times. This chain joins TRBV4-2 and TRBJ2-5; 11 bases fit TRBD2. Judging by the DNA end, TRBJ2-7 fits better; the J call may be wrong. The CDR3 covers 15 residues. Germline CDR1 reads LGHNA; CDR2 reads YNFKEQ. The CDR3 loop reads CASSQSSGRSHEQYF. CDR3 DNA sequence: TGTGCCAGCAGCCAATCTAGCGGGAGGTCCCACGAGCAGTACTTC.

This chain connects TRBV2 to TRBJ1-2; unclear D gene. Trimming cost V 11 bases and J 8 bases, with 18 bases left between them. In germline, CDR1 is SNHLY, CDR2 FYNNEI. The CDR3 sequence is 12 residues long. This CDR3 is CAGKDGVGGYTF. The CDR3 DNA reads TGTGCCGGGAAGGACGGCGTCGGAGGCTACACCTTC.

Notes on this clonotype: One base away lies a much larger clone, so this may be a sequencing read error. The rearrangement uses TRBV9 and TRBJ2-1, with 14 bases aligning to TRBD2. The CDR3 is 18 residues long. Germline assignment: CDR1 SGDLS and CDR2 YYNGEE. CDR3 sequence reads: CAGSVMGLAGVPYNEQFF. DNA for the CDR3: TGTGCCGGCAGCGTTATGGGACTAGCGGGGGTACCCTACAATGAGCAGTTCTTC.

This clonotype was detected only once. The rearrangement joins TRBV7-9 to TRBJ2-5, with D hard to call. Gene TRBJ2-7 matches the end of the DNA better, so the J call may be wrong. This CDR3 comprises 14 residues. Germline loops: CDR1 SEHNR, CDR2 FQNEAQ (reference sequence). The DNA for the CDR3 is TGTGCCAGCAGCTCTGGGCCGACCTACTACGAGCAGTACTTC. Protein sequence: CASSSGPTYYEQYF.

This clonotype was seen a handful of times. The J gene is TRBJ1-2, the V gene TRBV29-1; tentative D call: TRBD1 (6 bases). Per the germline V gene, CDR1 is SQVTM and CDR2 is ANQGSEA. The V and J ends lost 3 bases and 3 bases respectively, with 17 bases between them. The CDR3 spans 15 residues. This CDR3 reads CSVDGWGGKDYGYTF. Written as DNA, the CDR3 is TGCAGCGTTGATGGGTGGGGGGGCAAGGACTATGGCTACACCTTC.

This rearrangement joins TRBV6-2 or TRBV6-3 to TRBJ2-1, with D possibly TRBD1 on 6 matching bases. Germline-derived CDR1 and CDR2 are MNHEY and SVGEGT. V lost 5 bases to trimming and J lost 7 bases, with 21 bases between them. This CDR3 spans 16 amino acids. CDR3: CASSEEGQRSRNEQFF. The CDR3 nucleotides are TGTGCCAGCAGTGAGGAAGGACAGCGGTCGCGAAATGAGCAGTTCTTC.

The table lists this clonotype with a count of one. This chain joins TRBV29-1 and TRBJ1-2, with 9 positions matching TRBD1. CDR1 SQVTM and CDR2 ANQGSEA come from the germline V gene. The CDR3 spans 14 residues. Trimming at V came to 0 bases and at J to 7 bases, leaving 6 bases not matched to a gene. CDR3 nucleotides: TGCAGCGTTGAAGATCAACAGGGGGCGGGTGGCTACACCTTC. The encoded protein is CSVEDQQGAGGYTF.

This clonotype turned up a few times. The chain is built from TRBV5-1 and TRBJ2-1, with 10 bases lining up with TRBD2. The germline CDR1 and CDR2 sequences are SGHRS and YFSETQ. The CDR3 is 19 residues long. Trimming at V came to 1 base and at J to 0 bases, leaving 10 bases not matched to a gene. CDR3 nucleotide sequence: TGCGCCAGCAGCTTGAGGGGCGGAGCTAGCGGGAGCTCCTACAATGAGCAGTTCTTC. Amino acids: CASSLRGGASGSSYNEQFF.

This chain links TRBV4-1 with TRBJ1-1, with D unresolved. The germline V gene encodes CDR1 MGHRA and CDR2 YSYEKL. The V and J ends lost 0 bases and 5 bases respectively, with 7 bases between them. The CDR3 covers 13 residues. CDR3 DNA: TGCGCCAGCAGCCAAGATGAAAGGACTGAAGCTTTCTTT. This translates into CASSQDERTEAFF.

On this clonotype itself: One base away lies a much larger clone, so this may be a sequencing read error. The V gene is TRBV7-3, the J gene TRBJ1-6; 9 positions match TRBD1. Germline values: CDR1 SGHTA, CDR2 FQGTGA. The CDR3 consists of 16 residues. CDR3 sequence (DNA): TGTGCCAGCAGCATTACCGGGACAGGGAAACATTCACCCCCCCACTTT. Protein: CASSITGTGKHSPPHF.

The V gene is TRBV12-3 or TRBV12-4, the J gene TRBJ2-5; 10 bases align to TRBD2. The CDR3 has 15 residues. J was trimmed by 1 base and V by 3 bases; bases with no gene match: 2. CDR3 sequence (DNA): TGTGCCAGCAGTTTTACTAGCGGGGCCCAAGAGACCCAGTACTTC. Residues: CASSFTSGAQETQYF.

V and J are TRBV11-2 and TRBJ2-2; the D gene is possibly TRBD2 (6 bases). Germline lookup yields CDR1 SGHAT and CDR2 FQNNGV. Between the trimmed V and J ends, which lost 5 bases and 5 bases, there was a span of 15 bases. The CDR3 is 15 amino acids. The CDR3 DNA sequence: TGTGCCAGCAGCCCATCGGACGGGGGAACCGGGGAGCTGTTTTTT. Its protein product is CASSPSDGGTGELFF.

The chain links TRBV29-1 to TRBJ2-5; 11 positions agree with TRBD2. The CDR3 runs to 12 residues. With 5 bases clipped from V and 5 bases from J, the junction kept 1 base outside the gene matches. Germline V lookup: CDR1 SQVTM, CDR2 ANQGSEA. The CDR3 protein is CSVWTSGETQYF. The DNA for the CDR3 is TGCAGCGTTTGGACTAGCGGGGAGACCCAGTACTTC.